Listed below are T cell receptor beta chains from one sample, sequenced in a study of T cells after yellow fever vaccination. One entry per CDR3 protein, called by TCRdb with MiXCR from the 5' RACE reads. The sample shows some 350,000 distinct CDR3 sequences, 8.5% to 9% of them seen only once. Sequences were derived from PBMCs, sampled on the day of the first yellow fever vaccination. These receptors were obtained from a man younger than 30 who received the YFV17D yellow fever vaccine. CDR3s include the opening cysteine and the closing phenylalanine or tryptophan. Fields, in order: J gene, V gene, CDR3 protein.

j_call: TRBJ1-1
v_call: TRBV28
cdr3_aa: CASTPGQDTEASF

j_call: TRBJ2-5
v_call: TRBV6-5
cdr3_aa: CASSPPEGTQYF

j_call: TRBJ2-5
v_call: TRBV7-2
cdr3_aa: CASSHRTGGRQETQYF

j_call: TRBJ2-2
v_call: TRBV19
cdr3_aa: CASSIGLGGTGELFF

j_call: TRBJ2-7
v_call: TRBV7-2
cdr3_aa: CASSLGPEIYEQYF

j_call: TRBJ2-3
v_call: TRBV10-3
cdr3_aa: CAISESILAGTDTQYF

j_call: TRBJ2-7
v_call: TRBV20-1
cdr3_aa: CSARDGTRISEQYF

j_call: TRBJ2-5
v_call: TRBV15
cdr3_aa: CATSKGQGSSEETQYF

j_call: TRBJ2-7
v_call: TRBV7-2
cdr3_aa: CASSLYYGLAGGEQYF

j_call: TRBJ1-1
v_call: TRBV7-2
cdr3_aa: CASSLRAQNTEAFF

j_call: TRBJ1-5
v_call: TRBV12-3/TRBV12-4
cdr3_aa: CASSLTQGDQPQHF

j_call: TRBJ2-5
v_call: TRBV10-3
cdr3_aa: CAISRENNQETQYF

j_call: TRBJ1-1
v_call: TRBV5-4
cdr3_aa: CASSLFETPRAEAFF

j_call: TRBJ2-1
v_call: TRBV5-1
cdr3_aa: CASSMTLNEQFF

j_call: TRBJ1-2
v_call: TRBV7-2
cdr3_aa: CASSLVGRGSTF

j_call: TRBJ2-3
v_call: TRBV7-2
cdr3_aa: CASSPSGDGADTQYF

j_call: TRBJ2-3
v_call: TRBV19
cdr3_aa: CASSVPSTDTQYF

j_call: TRBJ2-1
v_call: TRBV5-5
cdr3_aa: CASSFDLLAGVVYNEQFF

j_call: TRBJ1-2
v_call: TRBV28
cdr3_aa: CASSLRHRAGSYGYTF

j_call: TRBJ1-2
v_call: TRBV7-9
cdr3_aa: CASSLDSYYGYTF

j_call: TRBJ2-2
v_call: TRBV29-1
cdr3_aa: CSVEDTSGGRNTGELFF

j_call: TRBJ2-1
v_call: TRBV19
cdr3_aa: CASGRSGQGPNEQFF

j_call: TRBJ2-3
v_call: TRBV7-2
cdr3_aa: CASSLYGLASDTQYF

j_call: TRBJ1-5
v_call: TRBV5-1
cdr3_aa: CASSSGTGSNQPQHF

j_call: TRBJ1-6
v_call: TRBV20-1
cdr3_aa: CSARVNLGESHF

j_call: TRBJ1-5
v_call: TRBV7-2
cdr3_aa: CASSLMTDQPQHF

j_call: TRBJ2-3
v_call: TRBV6-1
cdr3_aa: CASKAGPTYNTQYF

j_call: TRBJ1-5
v_call: TRBV6-1
cdr3_aa: CASSEALQHGGAQHF

j_call: TRBJ2-1
v_call: TRBV9
cdr3_aa: CASSVLGLGNEQFF

j_call: TRBJ1-6
v_call: TRBV20-1
cdr3_aa: CSARGTGRYNSPLHF

j_call: TRBJ2-7
v_call: TRBV5-5
cdr3_aa: CASRWSGQGALDEQYF